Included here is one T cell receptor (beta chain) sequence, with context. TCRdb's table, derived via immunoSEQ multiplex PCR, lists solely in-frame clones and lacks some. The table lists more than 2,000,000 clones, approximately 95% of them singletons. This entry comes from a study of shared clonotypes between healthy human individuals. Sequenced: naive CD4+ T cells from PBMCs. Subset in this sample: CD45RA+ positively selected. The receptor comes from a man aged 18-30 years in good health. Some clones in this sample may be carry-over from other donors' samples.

Here the CDR3 reads CASSSPRTSGYNEQFF. The CDR3 coding sequence is TGCGCCAGCAGCTCCCCGCGGACTAGCGGTTACAATGAGCAGTTCTTC. The chain is built from TRBV5-1 and TRBJ2-1; 10 bases agree with TRBD2. The CDR3 has 16 residues. V gave up 3 bases and J gave up 4 bases; unmatched junction bases: 7. The V gene's germline CDR1 is SGHRS and CDR2 YFSETQ.